This T cell receptor (beta chain) was obtained from a study of blood T cell repertoires in COVID-19. Across 20 to 25 US areas, participants ranged in age from roughly 18 to 95 years. Assay used: immunoSEQ multiplex PCR; TCRdb lists only in-frame clones, some missing. The repertoire holds 150,000 to 200,000 clones, about 79% seen once, with around 15% in the top ten. The length of the CDR3 is 13 residues. With 4 bases clipped from V and 9 bases from J, the junction kept 10 bases outside the gene matches. From germline, CDR1 is SQVTM and CDR2 ANQGSEA. The V and J genes are TRBV29-1 and TRBJ1-2; 8 bases line up with TRBD1. The source is a man aged 45-65 years who had recovered from COVID-19. Material: PBMCs or T cells enriched from blood (not recorded which). The CDR3 protein is CSVVAGGARSYTF. Here the CDR3 DNA reads TGCAGCGTTGTAGCAGGGGGCGCAAGGAGCTACACCTTC.